These 4 T cell receptor beta chains were all obtained from the same sample, sequenced in a study of spatial heterogeneity in lung cancer. This sample's time point: sample taken at primary tumor resection. TCRdb re-called the 5' RACE reads through MiXCR, storing one row per CDR3 protein. The table records tens of thousands of distinct CDR3 sequences, about 5.6% of them present only once. The sequences come from PBMCs, collected at surgery. All receptors come from a male donor with early-stage non-small cell lung cancer.

Many counts were recorded for this clonotype. The rearrangement links TRBV12-3 or TRBV12-4 to TRBJ2-4; D ambiguous. This CDR3 region has 15 residues. V was shortened by 6 bases and J by 0 bases, with 12 bases between the two germline ends. The CDR3 DNA reads TGTGCCAGCAGCCCAAACTTTTTAGCCAAAAACATTCAGTACTTC. Translated, it gives CASSPNFLAKNIQYF.

This clonotype occurred many times. The J gene is TRBJ2-7, the V gene TRBV7-9; D is perhaps TRBD1 or TRBD2 (5 bases each). Looked up from germline, CDR1 is SEHNR and CDR2 is FQNEAQ (reference sequence). V lost 5 bases and J 0 bases, leaving 11 bases between the germline ends. CDR3 length equals 14 residues. The CDR3 sequence: CASSRDGNSYEQYF. DNA for the CDR3: TGTGCCAGCAGCCGGGACGGGAACTCCTACGAGCAGTACTTC. Full variable domain (rest looked up from reference TRBV7-9 and TRBJ2-7): DTGVSQNPRHKITKRGQNVTFRCDPISEHNRLYWYRQTLGQGPEFLTYFQNEAQLEKSRLLSDRFSAERPKGSFSTLEIQRTEQGDSAMYLCASSRDGNSYEQYFGPGTRLTVT.

This clonotype was detected many times. The chain employs TRBV28 and TRBJ2-5; D possibly corresponds to TRBD2 (6 bases). V was shortened by 4 bases and J by 7 bases, with 22 bases between the two germline ends. Germline V gives CDR1 MDHEN, CDR2 SYDVKM. The CDR3 extends over 16 amino acids. CDR3 in amino acids: CASSSPGGSALGTQYF. In nucleotides, the CDR3 is TGTGCCAGCAGTTCTCCCGGGGGTAGCGCTCTGGGGACCCAGTACTTC.

A few counts support this clonotype. This chain links TRBV19 with TRBJ2-1, with a weak D call TRBD2 (6 bases). The germline V gene has CDR1 LNHDA and CDR2 SQIVND (reference sequence). V gave up 4 bases and J gave up 0 bases, with 7 bases separating them. This CDR3 is 14 amino acids long. The CDR3 bases are TGTGCCAGTAGTAGGAGGGGCTCCTACAATGAGCAGTTCTTC. This encodes CASSRRGSYNEQFF.